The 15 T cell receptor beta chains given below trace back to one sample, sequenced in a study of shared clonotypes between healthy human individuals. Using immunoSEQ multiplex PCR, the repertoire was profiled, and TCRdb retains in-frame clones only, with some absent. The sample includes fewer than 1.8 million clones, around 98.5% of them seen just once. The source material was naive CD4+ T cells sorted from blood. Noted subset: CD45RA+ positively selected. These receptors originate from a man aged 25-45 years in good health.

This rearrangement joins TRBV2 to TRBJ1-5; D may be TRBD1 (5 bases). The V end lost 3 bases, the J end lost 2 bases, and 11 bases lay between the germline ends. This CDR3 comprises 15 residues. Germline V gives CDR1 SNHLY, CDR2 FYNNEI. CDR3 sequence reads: CASSEGRLGNQPQHF. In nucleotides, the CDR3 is TGTGCCAGCAGTGAGGGGCGGTTGGGCAATCAGCCCCAGCATTTT.

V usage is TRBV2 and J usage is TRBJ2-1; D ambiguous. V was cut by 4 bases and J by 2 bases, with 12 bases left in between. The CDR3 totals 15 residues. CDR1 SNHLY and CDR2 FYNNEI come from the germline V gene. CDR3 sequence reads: CASSGGMSAYNEQFF. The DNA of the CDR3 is TGTGCCAGCAGTGGAGGTATGTCAGCCTACAATGAGCAGTTCTTC.

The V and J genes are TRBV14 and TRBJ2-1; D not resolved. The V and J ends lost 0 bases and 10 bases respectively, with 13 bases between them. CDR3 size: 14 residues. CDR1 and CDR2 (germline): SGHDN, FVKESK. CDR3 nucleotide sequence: TGTGCCAGCAGCCAAGAGGGCAGGTACGCCGAGCAGTTCTTC. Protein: CASSQEGRYAEQFF.

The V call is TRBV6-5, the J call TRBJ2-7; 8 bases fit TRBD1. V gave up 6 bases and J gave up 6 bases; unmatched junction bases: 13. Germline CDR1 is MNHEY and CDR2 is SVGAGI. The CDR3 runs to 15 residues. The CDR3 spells CASRQDRGRFSEQYF. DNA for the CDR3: TGTGCCAGCAGGCAAGACAGGGGACGCTTCTCCGAGCAGTACTTC.

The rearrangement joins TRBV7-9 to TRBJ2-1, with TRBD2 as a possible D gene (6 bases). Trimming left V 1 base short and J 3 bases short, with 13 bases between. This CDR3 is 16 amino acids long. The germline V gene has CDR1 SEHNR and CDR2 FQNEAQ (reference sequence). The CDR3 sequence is CASSLEFPRGYNEQFF. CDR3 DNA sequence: TGTGCCAGCAGCTTAGAGTTTCCGCGGGGCTACAATGAGCAGTTCTTC.

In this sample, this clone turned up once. CDR3 sequence reads: CASSSPPGLGTDTQYF. CDR3 in DNA: TGTGCCAGCAGCTCCCCCCCGGGACTGGGCACAGATACGCAGTATTTT. This chain uses TRBV7-3 with TRBJ2-3; a weak D match, TRBD2 (6 bases). The V gene's germline CDR1 is SGHTA and CDR2 FQGTGA. CDR3 length: 16 amino acids. V was shortened by 4 bases and J by 1 base, with 15 bases between the two germline ends.

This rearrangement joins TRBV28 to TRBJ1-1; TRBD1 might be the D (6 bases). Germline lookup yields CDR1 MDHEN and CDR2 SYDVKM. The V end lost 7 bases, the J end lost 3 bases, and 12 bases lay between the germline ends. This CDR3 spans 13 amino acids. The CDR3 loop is CASNSYRDTEAFF. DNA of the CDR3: TGTGCCAGCAACTCTTACAGGGACACTGAAGCTTTCTTT.

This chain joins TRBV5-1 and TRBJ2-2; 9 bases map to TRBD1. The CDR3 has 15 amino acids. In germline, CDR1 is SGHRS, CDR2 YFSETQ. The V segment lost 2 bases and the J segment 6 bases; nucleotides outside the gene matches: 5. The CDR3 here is CASSLQGAPAGELFF. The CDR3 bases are TGCGCCAGCAGCTTACAGGGGGCGCCGGCCGGGGAGCTGTTTTTT.

CDR3 region: CASSISSGQGYEQYF. Written as DNA, the CDR3 is TGTGCCAGTAGTATAAGTTCGGGACAGGGCTACGAGCAGTACTTC. The genes are TRBV19 and TRBJ2-7, with 9 bases fitting TRBD1. Unmatched junction bases numbered 5, after V lost 2 bases and J lost 3 bases. The CDR3 is 15 residues long. CDR1 and CDR2 (germline): LNHDA, SQIVND (reference sequence).

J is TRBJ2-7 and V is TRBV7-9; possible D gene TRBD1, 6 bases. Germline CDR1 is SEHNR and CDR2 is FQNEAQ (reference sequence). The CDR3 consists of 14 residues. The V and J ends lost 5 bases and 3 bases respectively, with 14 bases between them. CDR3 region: CASSDRDNYYEQYF. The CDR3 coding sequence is TGTGCCAGCAGCGACCGGGACAACTACTACGAGCAGTACTTC. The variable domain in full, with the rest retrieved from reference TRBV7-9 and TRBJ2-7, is DTGVSQNPRHKITKRGQNVTFRCDPISEHNRLYWYRQTLGQGPEFLTYFQNEAQLEKSRLLSDRFSAERPKGSFSTLEIQRTEQGDSAMYLCASSDRDNYYEQYFGPGTRLTVT.

The CDR3 region has the DNA TGTGCCAGCAGCTTCCGGGACACAGCCTACGAGCAGTACTTC. This codes for CASSFRDTAYEQYF. This chain uses TRBV7-9 with TRBJ2-7; the D gene is possibly TRBD1 (6 bases). The CDR3 extends over 14 amino acids. The V end was cut by 3 bases, the J end by 2 bases, with 11 bases between. From germline, CDR1 is SEHNR and CDR2 FQNEAQ (reference sequence). Supplemented by reference TRBV7-9 and TRBJ2-7, the full variable domain reads DTGVSQNPRHKITKRGQNVTFRCDPISEHNRLYWYRQTLGQGPEFLTYFQNEAQLEKSRLLSDRFSAERPKGSFSTLEIQRTEQGDSAMYLCASSFRDTAYEQYFGPGTRLTVT.

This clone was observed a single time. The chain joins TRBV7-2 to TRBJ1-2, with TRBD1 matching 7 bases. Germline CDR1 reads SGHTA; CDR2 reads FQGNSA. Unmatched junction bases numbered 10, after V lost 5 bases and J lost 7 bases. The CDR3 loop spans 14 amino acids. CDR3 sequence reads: CASSRPGGAVGYTF. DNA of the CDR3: TGTGCCAGCAGCCGTCCAGGGGGGGCGGTTGGCTACACCTTC.

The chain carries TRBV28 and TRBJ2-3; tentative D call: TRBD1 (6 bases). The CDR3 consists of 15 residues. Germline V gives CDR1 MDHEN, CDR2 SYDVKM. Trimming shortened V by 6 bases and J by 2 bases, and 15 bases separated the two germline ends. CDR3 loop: CASRGWGHLTDTQYF. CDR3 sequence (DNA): TGTGCCAGCAGGGGGTGGGGACACCTCACAGATACGCAGTATTTT.

The CDR3: CASSVTSGANTGELFF. As DNA, the CDR3 is TGTGCCAGTAGTGTTACTAGCGGCGCGAACACCGGGGAGCTGTTTTTT. This sequence joins TRBV19 and TRBJ2-2, with TRBD2 matching over 8 bases. This CDR3 spans 16 amino acids. The V gene's germline CDR1 is LNHDA and CDR2 SQIVND (reference sequence). The V segment lost 5 bases and the J segment 0 bases; nucleotides outside the gene matches: 5.

The CDR3 coding sequence is TGTGCCAGCAGCTTAGCTTTGCCAGGGGGAAATGGCTACACCTTC. It yields the protein CASSLALPGGNGYTF. The rearrangement uses TRBV7-9 and TRBJ1-2; 7 bases fit TRBD1. The CDR3 length is 15 residues. The V gene end was trimmed by 0 bases and the J gene end by 6 bases; junction bases not matched to a gene: 7. The germline CDR1 and CDR2 sequences are SEHNR and FQNEAQ (reference sequence).